The entry that follows covers one TCR beta chain sequence. Its specificity is unknown. V was pared by 1 base and J by 4 bases, with 6 bases of the junction left unmatched. This CDR3 is 15 amino acids long. Germline-derived CDR1 and CDR2 are SGHVS and FNYEAQ. It was with 60 Vbeta and 13 Jbeta primers that the PCR ran. Here immunoSEQ multiplex PCR was the method, and the copy in TCRdb shows in-frame clones only, minus some. The table lists 150,000 to 200,000 clones, roughly 74% of them singletons. This specimen belongs to a study of cytomegalovirus exposure and HLA in healthy donors. Study information: Researchers found that just over 80% of 398 genotyped donors fell within the Caucasian-associated ancestry cluster. Findings and limits, study-wide: One variant, a missense change in DCLRE1C, was linked in a later analysis to TCR beta V- and J-gene trimming.

The J gene is TRBJ1-2, the V gene TRBV7-6, with 7 bases aligning to TRBD1. This clonotype was sampled from a woman aged 40-49 years in good health and CMV-seropositive. Material: PBMCs. The CDR3 DNA is TGTGCCAGCAGCTTAGAGTCGACAGGGACCTATGGCTACACCTTC. As protein: CASSLESTGTYGYTF.